This T cell receptor beta chain was recorded in a study of T cells in tuberculosis. General study points: Shorter CDR3-alpha in active tuberculosis partly drove smaller distances.

The V gene lost 0 bases and the J gene lost 3 bases, with 9 bases spanning the gap. CDR1 and CDR2 (germline): MNHEY, SMNVEV (reference sequence). The CDR3 has 14 residues. Remarks on this clone: The antigen is not known.

Adolescents were screened for latent TB by skin test and IGRA. On average approximately 100,000 T cells per donor were immunosequenced. Clones were read by immunoSEQ multiplex PCR, and TCRdb kept only the in-frame ones, dropping some. This table has over 20,000 clones, around 97% appearing once. Sample: PBMCs. The sequence was obtained from a donor aged 5 to 30 with latent tuberculosis or without tuberculosis infection. This chain connects TRBV27 to TRBJ2-7; possible D gene TRBD1, 5 bases. This CDR3 reads CASSLSTQGYEQYF. CDR3 sequence (DNA): TGTGCCAGCAGTTTATCGACCCAGGGCTACGAGCAGTACTTC.